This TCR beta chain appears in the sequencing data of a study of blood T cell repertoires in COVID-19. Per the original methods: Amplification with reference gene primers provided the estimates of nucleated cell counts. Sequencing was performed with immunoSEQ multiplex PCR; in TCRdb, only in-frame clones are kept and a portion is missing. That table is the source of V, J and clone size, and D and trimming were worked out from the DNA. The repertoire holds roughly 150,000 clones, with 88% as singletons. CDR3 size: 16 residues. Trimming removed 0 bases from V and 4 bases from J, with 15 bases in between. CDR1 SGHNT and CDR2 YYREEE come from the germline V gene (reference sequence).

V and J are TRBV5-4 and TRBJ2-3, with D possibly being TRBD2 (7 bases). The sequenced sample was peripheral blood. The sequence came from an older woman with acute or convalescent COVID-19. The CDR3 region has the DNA TGTGCCAGCAGCTTGGGGGCGGGGGCCTTCTCAGATACGCAGTATTTT. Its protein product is CASSLGAGAFSDTQYF.